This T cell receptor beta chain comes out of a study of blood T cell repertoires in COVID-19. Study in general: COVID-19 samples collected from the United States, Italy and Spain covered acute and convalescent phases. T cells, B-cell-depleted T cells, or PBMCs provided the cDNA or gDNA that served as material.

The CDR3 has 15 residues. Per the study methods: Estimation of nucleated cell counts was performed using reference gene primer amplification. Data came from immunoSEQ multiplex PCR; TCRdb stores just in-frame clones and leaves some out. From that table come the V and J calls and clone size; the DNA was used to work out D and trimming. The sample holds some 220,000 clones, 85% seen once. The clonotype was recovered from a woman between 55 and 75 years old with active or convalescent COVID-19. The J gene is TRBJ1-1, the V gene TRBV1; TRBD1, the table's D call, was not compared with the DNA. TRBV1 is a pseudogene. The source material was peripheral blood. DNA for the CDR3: TGCACCAGCAGCCAAGGGGGACAGTCGAACACTGAAGCTTTCTTT. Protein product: CTSSQGGQSNTEAFF.